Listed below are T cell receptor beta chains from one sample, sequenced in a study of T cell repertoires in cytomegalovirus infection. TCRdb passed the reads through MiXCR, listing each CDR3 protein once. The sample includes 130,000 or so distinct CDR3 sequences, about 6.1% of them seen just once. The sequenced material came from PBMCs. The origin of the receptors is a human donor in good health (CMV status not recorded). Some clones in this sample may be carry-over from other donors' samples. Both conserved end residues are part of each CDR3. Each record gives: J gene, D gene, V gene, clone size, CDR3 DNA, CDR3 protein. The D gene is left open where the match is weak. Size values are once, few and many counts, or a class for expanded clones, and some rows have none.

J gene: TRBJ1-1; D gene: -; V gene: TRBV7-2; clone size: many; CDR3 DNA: TGTGCCAGCAGCCTAATGAACCAAGCTTTCTTT; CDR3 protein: CASSLMNQAFF
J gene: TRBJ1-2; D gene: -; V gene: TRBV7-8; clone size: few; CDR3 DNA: TGTGCCAGCAGCCCCGATCCCGAGTCAGGCGGGGGCTACACCTTC; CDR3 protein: CASSPDPESGGGYTF
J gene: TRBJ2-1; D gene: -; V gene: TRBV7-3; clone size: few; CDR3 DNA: TGTGCCAGCAGCTTAATGCCCCTGTTCGGTGAGCAGTTCTTC; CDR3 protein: CASSLMPLFGEQFF
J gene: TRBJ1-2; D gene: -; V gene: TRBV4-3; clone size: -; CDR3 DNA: TGCGCCAGCAGCCAAGATCCGGGTCGTGATGGCTACACCTTC; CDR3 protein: CASSQDPGRDGYTF
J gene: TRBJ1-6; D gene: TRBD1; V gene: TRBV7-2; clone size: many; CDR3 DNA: TGTGCCAGCAGCCCTTTTGTAGGGACAGACTTGCGTTCACCCCTCCACTTT; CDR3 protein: CASSPFVGTDLRSPLHF
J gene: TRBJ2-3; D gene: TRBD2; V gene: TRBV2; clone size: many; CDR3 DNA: TGTGCCAGCAGTCCGGGACTATTCACAGATACGCAGTATTTT; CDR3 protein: CASSPGLFTDTQYF
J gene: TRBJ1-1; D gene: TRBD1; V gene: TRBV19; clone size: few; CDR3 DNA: TGTGCCAGTAGTATAGACGGGACAGGCCTGAACACTGAAGCTTTCTTT; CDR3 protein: CASSIDGTGLNTEAFF
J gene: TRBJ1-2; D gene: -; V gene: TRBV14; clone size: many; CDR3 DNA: TGTGCCAGCAGCCCAAGCCCCGGGCTCCGGGTCTTC; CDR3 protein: CASSPSPGLRVF
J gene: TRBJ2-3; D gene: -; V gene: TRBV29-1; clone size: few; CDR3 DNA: TGCAGCTCCCTAGGGGAGGCCATCACAGATACGCAGTATTTT; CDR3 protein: CSSLGEAITDTQYF
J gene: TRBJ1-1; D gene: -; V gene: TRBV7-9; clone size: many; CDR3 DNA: TGTGCCAGCAGCTACACGTTGGGCACTGAAGCTTTCTTT; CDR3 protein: CASSYTLGTEAFF
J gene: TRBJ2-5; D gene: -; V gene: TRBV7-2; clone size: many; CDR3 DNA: TGTGCCAGCAGCTTAGGACTGGGGTCCCGGGAGACCCAGTACTTC; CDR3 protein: CASSLGLGSRETQYF
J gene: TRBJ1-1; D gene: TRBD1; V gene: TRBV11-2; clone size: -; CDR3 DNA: TGTGCCAGCACGTGGACAGGGGGGGACACTGAAGCTTTCTTT; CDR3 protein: CASTWTGGDTEAFF
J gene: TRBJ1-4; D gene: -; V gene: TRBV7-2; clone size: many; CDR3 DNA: TGTGCCAGCAGCTCGGGACCCCAACGCCAACTGTTTTTT; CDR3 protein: CASSSGPQRQLFF
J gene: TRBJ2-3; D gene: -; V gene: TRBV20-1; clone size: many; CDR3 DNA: TGCAGTGCTAGAGCTACGGCTAGGGCGGATACGCAGTATTTT; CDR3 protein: CSARATARADTQYF